This passage covers 6 T cell receptor beta chains from one sample sequenced in a study of blood T cell repertoires in COVID-19. Some clones are missing from TCRdb's copy, which holds only in-frame ones; the method was immunoSEQ multiplex PCR. The sample records roughly 96,000 clones, over 80% being singletons. Sequencing was carried out using peripheral blood. These receptors were collected from an elderly man with acute or convalescent COVID-19.

The chain recombines TRBV28 with TRBJ1-5; D is perhaps TRBD1 (6 bases). Trimming removed 5 bases at V and 2 bases at J, with 13 bases between. The CDR3 contains 15 residues. Per germline, CDR1 MDHEN and CDR2 SYDVKM. The CDR3 DNA is TGTGCCAGCAGTCGCCCGGACAGTGGCAATCAGCCCCAGCATTTT. Translated, it gives CASSRPDSGNQPQHF.

The rearrangement uses TRBV30 and TRBJ2-1; 8 bases are shared with TRBD2. This CDR3 comprises 13 residues. The junction had 8 bases not matched to a gene; V was cut back by 5 bases and J by 8 bases. From germline, CDR1 is GTSNPN and CDR2 SVGIG (reference sequence). The CDR3 DNA reads as TGTGCCTGGTTACAGCGGGGGCGGGATGAGCAGTTCTTC. The encoded protein is CAWLQRGRDEQFF.

This clone has a single count. This chain uses TRBV28 with TRBJ1-5; unclear D gene. Germline loops: CDR1 MDHEN, CDR2 SYDVKM. This CDR3 is 15 amino acids long. V lost 4 bases and J 6 bases, leaving 16 bases between the germline ends. The CDR3 sequence: CASSSPGARPQPQHF. The CDR3 DNA reads TGTGCCAGCAGTTCCCCGGGAGCCCGCCCTCAGCCCCAGCATTTT.

The chain carries TRBV11-2 and TRBJ1-2, with D maybe TRBD1 (6 bases). Germline V lookup: CDR1 SGHAT, CDR2 FQNNGV. The CDR3 is made up of 13 amino acids. V shed 0 bases and J shed 8 bases, with 10 bases lying between them. In nucleotides, the CDR3 is TGTGCCAGCAGCTTAGATCAGGGGATAGGCTACACCTTC. It encodes CASSLDQGIGYTF.

J is TRBJ1-2 and V is TRBV3-1 (or the pseudogene TRBV3-2), with 7 positions matching TRBD1. The CDR3 sequence is 15 residues long. Germline V gene data show CDR1 as LGHDT and CDR2 as YNNKEL (reference sequence). V lost 1 base and J lost 8; bases outside the gene matches: 10. The CDR3 sequence is CASSQVRTGYKGYTF. In nucleotides, the CDR3 is TGTGCCAGCAGCCAAGTTCGGACAGGCTATAAGGGCTACACCTTC.

The genes are TRBV2 and TRBJ1-2, with D maybe TRBD1 (6 bases). V lost 7 bases and J 7 bases, leaving 10 bases between the germline ends. This CDR3 is 11 amino acids long. Germline CDR1 and CDR2: SNHLY and FYNNEI. CDR3 sequence: CASTPGVGYTF. CDR3 nucleotide sequence: TGTGCCAGCACACCAGGGGTTGGCTACACCTTC.